This TCR beta chain stems from a study of blood T cells in healthy people across ages. The CDR3 runs 16 residues. Germline values: CDR1 SQVTM, CDR2 ANQGSEA. Trimming cost V 6 bases and J 2 bases; bases outside gene matches: 8. Using a J-beta primer mix together with a sample-barcoded 5' primer, a second PCR was run for roughly 6 to 12 cycles. In TCRdb, the 5' RACE reads were re-called with MiXCR into one record per CDR3 protein. This sample has 650,000 to 950,000 distinct CDR3 sequences, with roughly 44% found just once. The chain joins TRBV29-1 to TRBJ1-5; 12 bases fit TRBD1. The clonotype was recovered from a man between 60 and 70 years old in good health. Material for sequencing was blood. In DNA form, the CDR3 reads TGCAGCGTACCCCGGGACAGGGGGCGATGCAATCAGCCCCAGCATTTT. As protein: CSVPRDRGRCNQPQHF.